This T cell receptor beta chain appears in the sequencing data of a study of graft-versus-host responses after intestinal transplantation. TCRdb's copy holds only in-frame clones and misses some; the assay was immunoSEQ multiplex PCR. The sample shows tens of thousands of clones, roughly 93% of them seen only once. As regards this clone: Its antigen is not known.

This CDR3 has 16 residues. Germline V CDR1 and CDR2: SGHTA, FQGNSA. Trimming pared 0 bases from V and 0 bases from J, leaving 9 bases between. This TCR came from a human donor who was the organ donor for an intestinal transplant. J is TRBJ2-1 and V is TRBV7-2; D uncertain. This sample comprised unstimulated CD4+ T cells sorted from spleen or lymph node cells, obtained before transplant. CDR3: CASSLASRSSYNEQFF. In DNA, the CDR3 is TGTGCCAGCAGCTTAGCTAGCCGGAGCTCCTACAATGAGCAGTTCTTC.